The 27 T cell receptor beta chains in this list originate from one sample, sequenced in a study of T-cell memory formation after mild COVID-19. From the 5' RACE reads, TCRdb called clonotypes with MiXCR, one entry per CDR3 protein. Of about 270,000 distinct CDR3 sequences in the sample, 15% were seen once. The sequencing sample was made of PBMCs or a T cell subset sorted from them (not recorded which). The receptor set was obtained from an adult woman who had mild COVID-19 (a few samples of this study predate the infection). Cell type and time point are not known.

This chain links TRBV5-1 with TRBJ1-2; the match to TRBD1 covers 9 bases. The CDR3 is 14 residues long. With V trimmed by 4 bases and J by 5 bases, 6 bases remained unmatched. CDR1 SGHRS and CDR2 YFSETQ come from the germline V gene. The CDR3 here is CASSPTGTGYGYTF. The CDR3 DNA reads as TGCGCCAGCAGCCCTACCGGGACAGGGTATGGCTACACCTTC.

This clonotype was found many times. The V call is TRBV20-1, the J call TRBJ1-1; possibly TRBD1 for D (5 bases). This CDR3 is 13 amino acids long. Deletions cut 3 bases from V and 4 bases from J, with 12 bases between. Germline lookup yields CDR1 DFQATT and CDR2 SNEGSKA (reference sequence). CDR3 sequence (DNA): TGCAGTGCTAGTAAAGGGACTCGCACTGAAGCTTTCTTT. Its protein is CSASKGTRTEAFF.

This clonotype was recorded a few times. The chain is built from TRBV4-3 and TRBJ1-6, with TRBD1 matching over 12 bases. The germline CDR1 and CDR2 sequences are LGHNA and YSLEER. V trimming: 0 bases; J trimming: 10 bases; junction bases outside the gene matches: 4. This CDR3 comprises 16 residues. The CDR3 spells CASSQETGTGGSPLHF. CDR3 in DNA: TGCGCCAGCAGCCAAGAAACCGGGACAGGGGGCTCACCCCTCCACTTT.

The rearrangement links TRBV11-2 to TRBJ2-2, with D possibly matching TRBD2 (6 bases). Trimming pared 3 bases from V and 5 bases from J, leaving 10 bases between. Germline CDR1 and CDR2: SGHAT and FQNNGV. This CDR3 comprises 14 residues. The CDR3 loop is CASSFRDLTGELFF. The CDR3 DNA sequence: TGTGCCAGCAGCTTCCGGGACTTGACCGGGGAGCTGTTTTTT.

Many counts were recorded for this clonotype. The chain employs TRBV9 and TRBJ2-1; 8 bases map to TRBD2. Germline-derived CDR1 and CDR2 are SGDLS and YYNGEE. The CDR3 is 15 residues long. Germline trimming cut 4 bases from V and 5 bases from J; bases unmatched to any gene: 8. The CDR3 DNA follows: TGTGCCAGCAGCCCCCGGGTAGCGGGAAACAATGAGCAGTTCTTC. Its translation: CASSPRVAGNNEQFF.

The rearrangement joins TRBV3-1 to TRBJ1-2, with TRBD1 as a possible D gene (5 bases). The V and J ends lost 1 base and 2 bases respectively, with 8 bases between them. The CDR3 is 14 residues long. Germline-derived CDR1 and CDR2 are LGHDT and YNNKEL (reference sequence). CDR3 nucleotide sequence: TGTGCCAGCAGCCAAGTCGGGACGAACTATGGCTACACCTTC. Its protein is CASSQVGTNYGYTF. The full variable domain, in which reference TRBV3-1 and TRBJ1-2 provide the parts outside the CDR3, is DTAVSQTPKYLVTQMGNDKSIKCEQNLGHDTMYWYKQDSKKFLKIMFSYNNKELIINETVPNRFSPKSPDKAHLNLHINSLELGDSAVYFCASSQVGTNYGYTFGSGTRLTVV.

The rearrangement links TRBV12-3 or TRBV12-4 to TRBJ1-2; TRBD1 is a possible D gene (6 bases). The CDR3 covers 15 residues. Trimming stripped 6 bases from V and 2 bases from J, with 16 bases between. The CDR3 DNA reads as TGTGCCAGCAGAGATCGAGGGGGACCCAACTATGGCTACACCTTC. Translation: CASRDRGGPNYGYTF.

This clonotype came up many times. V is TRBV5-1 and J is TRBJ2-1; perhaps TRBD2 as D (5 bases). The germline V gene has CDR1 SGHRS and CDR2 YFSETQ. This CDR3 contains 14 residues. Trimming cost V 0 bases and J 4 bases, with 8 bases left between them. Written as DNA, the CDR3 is TGCGCCAGCAGCTTGGGCGGGCTGTACAATGAGCAGTTCTTC. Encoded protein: CASSLGGLYNEQFF.

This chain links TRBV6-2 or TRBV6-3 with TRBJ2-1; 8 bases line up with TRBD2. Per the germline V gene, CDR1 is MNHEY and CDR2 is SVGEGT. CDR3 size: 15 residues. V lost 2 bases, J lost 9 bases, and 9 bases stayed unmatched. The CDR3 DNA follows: TGTGCCAGCAGTTACCTTGCGGGAGGATACGGTGAGCAGTTCTTC. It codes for CASSYLAGGYGEQFF.

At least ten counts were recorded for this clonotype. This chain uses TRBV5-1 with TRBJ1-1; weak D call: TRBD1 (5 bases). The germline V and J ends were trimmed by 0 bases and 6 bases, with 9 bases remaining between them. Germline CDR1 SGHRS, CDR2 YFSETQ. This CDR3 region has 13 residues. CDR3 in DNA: TGCGCCAGCAGCTTGGGGGGGGACTCTGAAGCTTTCTTT. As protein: CASSLGGDSEAFF. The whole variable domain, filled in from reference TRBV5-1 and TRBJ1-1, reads KAGVTQTPRYLIKTRGQQVTLSCSPISGHRSVSWYQQTPGQGLQFLFEYFSETQRNKGNFPGRFSGRQFSNSRSEMNVSTLELGDSALYLCASSLGGDSEAFFGQGTRLTVV.

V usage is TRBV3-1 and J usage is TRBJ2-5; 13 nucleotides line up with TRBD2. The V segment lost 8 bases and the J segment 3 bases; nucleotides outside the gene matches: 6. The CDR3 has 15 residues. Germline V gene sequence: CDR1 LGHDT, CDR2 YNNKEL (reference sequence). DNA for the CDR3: TGTGCCAGCTTTCAGACTAGCGGGGGGAAAGAGACCCAGTACTTC. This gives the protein CASFQTSGGKETQYF.

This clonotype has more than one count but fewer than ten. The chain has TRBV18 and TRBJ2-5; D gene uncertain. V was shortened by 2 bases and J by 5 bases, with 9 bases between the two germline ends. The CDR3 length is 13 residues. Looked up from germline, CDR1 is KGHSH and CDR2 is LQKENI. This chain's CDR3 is CASSPSIRETQYF. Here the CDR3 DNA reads TGTGCCAGCTCACCATCTATCAGGGAGACCCAGTACTTC.

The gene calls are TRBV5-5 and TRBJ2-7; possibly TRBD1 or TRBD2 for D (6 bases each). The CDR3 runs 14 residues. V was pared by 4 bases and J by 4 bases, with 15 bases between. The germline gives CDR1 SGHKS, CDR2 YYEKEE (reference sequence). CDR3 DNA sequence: TGTGCCAGCAGCCTCTACAGGGAGGAGTACGAGCAGTACTTC. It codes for CASSLYREEYEQYF. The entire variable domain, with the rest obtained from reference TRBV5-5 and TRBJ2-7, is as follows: DAGVTQSPTHLIKTRGQQVTLRCSPISGHKSVSWYQQVLGQGPQFIFQYYEKEERGRGNFPDRFSARQFPNYSSELNVNALLLGDSALYLCASSLYREEYEQYFGPGTRLTVT.

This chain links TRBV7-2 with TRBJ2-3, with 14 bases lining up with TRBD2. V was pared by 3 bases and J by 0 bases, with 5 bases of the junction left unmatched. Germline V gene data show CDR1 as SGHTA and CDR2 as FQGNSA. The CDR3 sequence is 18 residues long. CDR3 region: CASSFGLAGGVSTDTQYF. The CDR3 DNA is TGTGCCAGCAGCTTCGGACTAGCGGGAGGCGTTAGCACAGATACGCAGTATTTT. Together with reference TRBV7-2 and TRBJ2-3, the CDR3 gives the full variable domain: GAGVSQSPSNKVTEKGKDVELRCDPISGHTALYWYRQSLGQGLEFLIYFQGNSAPDKSGLPSDRFSAERTGGSVSTLTIQRTQQEDSAVYLCASSFGLAGGVSTDTQYFGPGTRLTVL.

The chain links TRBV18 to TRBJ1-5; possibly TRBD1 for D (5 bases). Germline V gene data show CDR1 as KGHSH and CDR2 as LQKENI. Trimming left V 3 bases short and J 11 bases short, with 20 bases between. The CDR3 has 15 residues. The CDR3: CASSPLRGSEVAQHF. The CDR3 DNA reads TGTGCCAGCTCACCCCTGCGGGGGAGTGAGGTTGCCCAGCATTTT. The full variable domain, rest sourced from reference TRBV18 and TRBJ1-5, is NAGVMQNPRHLVRRRGQEARLRCSPMKGHSHVYWYRQLPEEGLKFMVYLQKENIIDESGMPKERFSAEFPKEGPSILRIQQVVRGDSAAYFCASSPLRGSEVAQHFGDGTRLSIL.

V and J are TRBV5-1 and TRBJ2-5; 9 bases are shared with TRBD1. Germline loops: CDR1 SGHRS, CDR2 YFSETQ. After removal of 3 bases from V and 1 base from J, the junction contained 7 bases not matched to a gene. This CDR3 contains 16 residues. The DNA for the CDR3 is TGCGCCAGCAGCTCCGGACAGGGGCAAGGCCAAGAGACCCAGTACTTC. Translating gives CASSSGQGQGQETQYF. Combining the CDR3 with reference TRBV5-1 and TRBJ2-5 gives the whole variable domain KAGVTQTPRYLIKTRGQQVTLSCSPISGHRSVSWYQQTPGQGLQFLFEYFSETQRNKGNFPGRFSGRQFSNSRSEMNVSTLELGDSALYLCASSSGQGQGQETQYFGPGTRLLVL.

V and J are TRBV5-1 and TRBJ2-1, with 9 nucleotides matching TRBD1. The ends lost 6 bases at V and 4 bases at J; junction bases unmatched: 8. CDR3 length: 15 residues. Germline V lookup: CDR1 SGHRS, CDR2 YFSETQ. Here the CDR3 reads CASIEGTGKYNEQFF. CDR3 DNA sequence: TGCGCCAGCATCGAGGGGACAGGGAAGTACAATGAGCAGTTCTTC.

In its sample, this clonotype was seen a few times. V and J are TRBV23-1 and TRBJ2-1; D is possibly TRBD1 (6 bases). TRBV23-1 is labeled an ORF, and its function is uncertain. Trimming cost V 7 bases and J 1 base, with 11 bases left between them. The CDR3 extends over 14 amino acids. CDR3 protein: CASIPGQSYNEQFF. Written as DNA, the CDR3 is TGCGCCAGCATCCCGGGACAATCCTACAATGAGCAGTTCTTC.

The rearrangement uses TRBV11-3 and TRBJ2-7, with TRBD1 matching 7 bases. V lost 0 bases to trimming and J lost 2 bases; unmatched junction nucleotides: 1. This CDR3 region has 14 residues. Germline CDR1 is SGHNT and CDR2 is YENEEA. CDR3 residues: CASSLDQGAYEQYF. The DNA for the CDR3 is TGTGCCAGCAGCTTAGATCAGGGGGCCTACGAGCAGTACTTC.

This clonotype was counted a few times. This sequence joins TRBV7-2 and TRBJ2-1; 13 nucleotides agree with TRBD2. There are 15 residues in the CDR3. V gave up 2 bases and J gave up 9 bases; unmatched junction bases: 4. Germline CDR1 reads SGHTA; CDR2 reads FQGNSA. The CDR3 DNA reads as TGTGCCAGCAGCTTACTACTAGCGGGAGGGCTTGAGCAGTTCTTC. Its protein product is CASSLLLAGGLEQFF. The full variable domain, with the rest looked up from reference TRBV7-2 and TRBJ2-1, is GAGVSQSPSNKVTEKGKDVELRCDPISGHTALYWYRQSLGQGLEFLIYFQGNSAPDKSGLPSDRFSAERTGGSVSTLTIQRTQQEDSAVYLCASSLLLAGGLEQFFGPGTRLTVL.

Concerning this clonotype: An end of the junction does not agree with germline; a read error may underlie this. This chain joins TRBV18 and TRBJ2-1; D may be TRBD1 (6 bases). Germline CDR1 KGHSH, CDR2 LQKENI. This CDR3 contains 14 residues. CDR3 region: CASSPLQGGNEQFF. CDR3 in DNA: TGTGCCAGCTCGCCACTACAGGGCGGCAATGAGCAGTTCTTC.

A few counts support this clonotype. CDR3 in DNA: TGTGCCAGCAGCGCTAGGGGGAGCGGGGTAAAAGAGACCCAGTACTTC. Translation gives CASSARGSGVKETQYF. The V gene is TRBV7-2, the J gene TRBJ2-5; tentative D call: TRBD2 (7 bases). The CDR3 covers 16 residues. V was shortened by 5 bases and J by 3 bases, with 19 bases between the two germline ends. Germline loops: CDR1 SGHTA, CDR2 FQGNSA.

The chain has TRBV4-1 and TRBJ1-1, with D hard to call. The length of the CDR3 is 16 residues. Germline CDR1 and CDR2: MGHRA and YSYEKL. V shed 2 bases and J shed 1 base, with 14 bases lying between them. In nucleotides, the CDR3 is TGCGCCAGCAGCCAATTGGGGAGGTCGTGGAACACTGAAGCTTTCTTT. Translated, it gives CASSQLGRSWNTEAFF.

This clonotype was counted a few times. The CDR3 DNA follows: TGTGCCAGCAGATCAACAGGGGGCACTGACAATCAGCCCCAGCATTTT. Protein product: CASRSTGGTDNQPQHF. V and J are TRBV5-5 and TRBJ1-5, with 9 bases identical to TRBD1. The germline V gene has CDR1 SGHKS and CDR2 YYEKEE (reference sequence). V shed 5 bases and J 3 bases; nucleotides not matched to a gene: 9. The CDR3 is 16 residues long.

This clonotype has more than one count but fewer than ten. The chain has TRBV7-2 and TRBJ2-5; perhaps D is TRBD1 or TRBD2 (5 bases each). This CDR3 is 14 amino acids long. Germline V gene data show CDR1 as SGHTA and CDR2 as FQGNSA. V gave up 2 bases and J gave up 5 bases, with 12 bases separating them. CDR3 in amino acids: CASSLLGWGETQYF. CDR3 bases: TGTGCCAGCAGCTTACTAGGGTGGGGGGAGACCCAGTACTTC.

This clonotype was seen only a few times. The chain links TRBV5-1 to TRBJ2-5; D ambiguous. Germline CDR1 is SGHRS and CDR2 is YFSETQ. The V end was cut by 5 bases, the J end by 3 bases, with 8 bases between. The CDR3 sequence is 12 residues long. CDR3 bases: TGCGCCAGCAGTTACAGCGAAGAGACCCAGTACTTC. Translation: CASSYSEETQYF.

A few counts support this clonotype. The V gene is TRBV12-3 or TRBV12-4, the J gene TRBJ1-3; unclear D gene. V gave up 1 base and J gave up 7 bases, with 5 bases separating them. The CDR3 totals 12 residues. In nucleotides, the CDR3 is TGTGCCAGCAGTTTAGGATGGAACACCATATATTTT. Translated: CASSLGWNTIYF.